The TCR beta chain described here comes from a study of cytomegalovirus exposure and HLA in healthy donors. This PCR relied on a set of 60 Vbeta primers and 13 Jbeta primers. Here immunoSEQ multiplex PCR was the method, and the copy in TCRdb shows in-frame clones only, minus some. The sample has about 120,000 clones; approximately 76% are singletons. The CDR3 is 16 residues long. V was shortened by 5 bases and J by 0 bases, with 17 bases between the two germline ends. From germline, CDR1 is MGHRA and CDR2 YSYEKL. The receptor comes from a man aged 55 to 70 in good health and CMV-seropositive. Sequencing was carried out using PBMCs. The chain has TRBV4-1 and TRBJ2-7; TRBD1 is a possible D gene (6 bases). The CDR3 here is CASSGTRTASSYEQYF. Written as DNA, the CDR3 is TGCGCCAGCAGCGGCACCCGGACAGCCAGCTCCTACGAGCAGTACTTC.